This TCR beta chain was recorded in a study of liver allograft versus peripheral blood T cells (dated by TCRdb to about 2020). General notes on the study: The study compared the T cell receptor repertoires present in transplanted livers with the repertoires present in the peripheral blood of liver transplant recipients. The paper as a whole reports these results and caveats: T cell receptor repertoires inside liver allografts were reported to be different from the repertoires detected in peripheral blood.

V is reduced by 2 bases and J by 0 bases, leaving a spacing of 13 bases between them. Counted from cysteine to phenylalanine, this CDR3 has 17 amino acids. The retained sequence is limited to the CDR3, 51 bases, with the frame set at the first base. According to the germline V gene, CDR1 reads KGHDR and CDR2 reads SFDVKD. These reads were obtained on an Illumina MiSeq. Through fastp at Q25 and MiXCR, TCRdb rebuilt clones from the public reads, retaining in-frame beta chains. Records with the same CDR3 protein are collapsed into one entry carrying the most frequent genes and DNA. The sample profile shows fewer than 13,000 distinct CDR3 sequences; less than 20% of them were found once. Of the sample, approximately 1.3% is held by the ten largest clones. This clonotype counts as medium-sized (0.01 to 0.1%). Its antigen is not yet known. Base-call qualities are not available, and no considerably larger clone is one nucleotide away.

The clonotype was recovered from a human patient who had a liver transplant. It is possible that, after a transplant, some T cells come from the graft donor. Recombination joined TRBV24-1 with TRBJ2-1; possibly the D gene is TRBD2, per 6 matching bases. This receptor has the CDR3 CATSDSSFGSSYNEQFF. The sequence in DNA is TGTGCCACCAGTGATTCCTCATTCGGGAGCTCCTACAATGAGCAGTTCTTC.